Below are 16 T cell receptor beta chains sequenced from a single sample in a study of early stage breast cancer tumors. Clones were sequenced by immunoSEQ multiplex PCR, and TCRdb holds only the in-frame ones, with some missing. This sample carries about 41,000 clones, roughly 69% of them seen once, and the ten largest clones take 7.2%. Source material: blood. All receptors come from a person between 50 and 60 years old with breast cancer.

The chain is built from TRBV5-1 and TRBJ1-2, with 11 bases that match TRBD1. The CDR3 extends over 15 amino acids. V was pared by 5 bases and J by 6 bases, with 9 bases of the junction left unmatched. Germline CDR1 is SGHRS and CDR2 is YFSETQ. CDR3 protein: CASSKGQGARDGYTF. Written as DNA, the CDR3 is TGCGCCAGCAGTAAAGGACAGGGGGCGCGGGATGGCTACACCTTC.

This clone was detected a few times. The J gene is TRBJ1-6, the V gene TRBV4-3, with no clear D. There are 15 residues in the CDR3. In germline, CDR1 is LGHNA, CDR2 YSLEER. The germline V and J ends were trimmed by 1 base and 13 bases, with 17 bases remaining between them. The CDR3: CASSQGAGKSSPLHF. In DNA form, the CDR3 reads TGCGCCAGCAGCCAAGGGGCCGGTAAGAGTTCGCCCCTCCACTTT.

The chain is built from TRBV4-3 and TRBJ2-3; 11 nucleotides agree with TRBD2. The junction had 9 bases not matched to a gene; V was cut back by 3 bases and J by 7 bases. The CDR3 contains 16 residues. CDR1 LGHNA and CDR2 YSLEER come from the germline V gene. CDR3 amino acids: CASSQGLAVLTNTQYF. CDR3 bases: TGCGCCAGCAGCCAGGGACTAGCGGTCCTCACGAATACGCAGTATTTT.

The chain joins TRBV6-1 to TRBJ2-7; 11 bases agree with TRBD2. This CDR3 comprises 15 residues. The germline V gene has CDR1 MNHNS and CDR2 SASEGT. The V and J ends lost 6 bases and 6 bases, in that order; junction bases with no gene match: 10. CDR3 nucleotide sequence: TGTGCCAGCAGGAAAACTAGCGGGAGTTATGGCGAGCAGTACTTC. It translates to CASRKTSGSYGEQYF.

The chain recombines TRBV15 with TRBJ1-2, with TRBD1 identical over 7 bases. With 2 bases clipped from V and 6 bases from J, the junction kept 9 bases outside the gene matches. The CDR3 covers 15 residues. Germline CDR1 reads LNHNV; CDR2 reads YYDKDF (reference sequence). This CDR3 is CATSRLGTATHGYTF. In nucleotides, the CDR3 is TGTGCCACCAGCAGATTAGGGACAGCAACCCATGGCTACACCTTC.

The gene calls are TRBV19 and TRBJ1-2; perhaps TRBD1 as D (5 bases). The CDR3 covers 11 residues. CDR1 is LNHDA and CDR2 is SQIVND in the germline V gene (reference sequence). V gave up 7 bases and J gave up 3 bases, with 6 bases separating them. CDR3 nucleotide sequence: TGTGCCAGTATAGGGGACTATGGCTACACCTTC. Its protein is CASIGDYGYTF.

This clone was seen only once. The chain has TRBV2 and TRBJ2-2; 7 nucleotides align to TRBD1. V lost 7 bases to trimming and J lost 2 bases; unmatched junction nucleotides: 4. From germline, CDR1 is SNHLY and CDR2 FYNNEI. The CDR3 length is 14 residues. In DNA, the CDR3 is TGTGCCAGCATGGGGACAGCAAACACCGGGGAGCTGTTTTTT. It specifies CASMGTANTGELFF.

This clone was counted between two and nine times. CDR3 sequence: CASRGGTSGSVHEQYF. The CDR3 coding sequence is TGTGCCAGCAGGGGCGGGACTAGCGGGTCCGTCCACGAGCAGTACTTC. This chain links TRBV2 with TRBJ2-7; 12 positions match TRBD2. With 6 bases clipped from V and 5 bases from J, the junction kept 11 bases outside the gene matches. CDR1 is SNHLY, CDR2 FYNNEI, per germline. This CDR3 comprises 16 residues. The whole variable domain, remainder taken from reference TRBV2 and TRBJ2-7, is EPEVTQTPSHQVTQMGQEVILRCVPISNHLYFYWYRQILGQKVEFLVSFYNNEISEKSEIFDDQFSVERPDGSNFTLKIRSTKLEDSAMYFCASRGGTSGSVHEQYFGPGTRLTVT.

This clone was counted once. The chain is built from TRBV6-5 and TRBJ2-2; 9 nucleotides align to TRBD1. Germline loops: CDR1 MNHEY, CDR2 SVGAGI. The CDR3 covers 15 residues. V was clipped by 7 bases and J by 4 bases; unmatched bases: 7. The CDR3 bases are TGTGCCAGCAACAGGGACAGGGCTGGCACCGGGGAGCTGTTTTTT. It specifies CASNRDRAGTGELFF.

This clone was seen a few times. This chain connects TRBV18 to TRBJ1-1; D possibly corresponds to TRBD1 (6 bases). CDR1 and CDR2 from the germline V gene are KGHSH and LQKENI. V shed 2 bases and J shed 2 bases, with 15 bases lying between them. The CDR3 spans 16 residues. The CDR3 loop reads CASSPASRTDNTEAFF. CDR3 sequence (DNA): TGTGCCAGCTCACCAGCTAGTAGGACAGATAACACTGAAGCTTTCTTT.

The CDR3 protein is CASSLGGPGTEAFF. The CDR3 nucleotides read TGTGCCAGCAGCTTAGGTGGCCCGGGGACTGAAGCTTTCTTT. The chain employs TRBV7-2 and TRBJ1-1; D ambiguous. The CDR3 covers 14 residues. V lost 1 base, J lost 5 bases, and 11 bases lay in between. Germline loops: CDR1 SGHTA, CDR2 FQGNSA.

The J gene is TRBJ2-1, the V gene TRBV5-1; 8 bases line up with TRBD2. J gave up 9 bases and V 5 bases, and 16 bases lay outside the gene matches. Per the germline V gene, CDR1 is SGHRS and CDR2 is YFSETQ. The CDR3 spans 16 residues. The CDR3 nucleotides read TGCGCCAGCAGATATGGGCCCGGGACTAGGTCCGGTGAGCAGTTCTTC. It translates to CASRYGPGTRSGEQFF.

The chain has TRBV5-4 and TRBJ1-2; 10 bases match TRBD1. V dropped 4 bases and J dropped 7; count of bases not matched to a gene: 4. The CDR3 loop spans 13 amino acids. CDR1 and CDR2 from the germline V gene are SGHNT and YYREEE (reference sequence). This chain's CDR3 is CASSPGTGAGYTF. The CDR3 DNA is TGTGCCAGCAGCCCCGGGACAGGGGCTGGCTACACCTTC.

This rearrangement joins TRBV6-5 to TRBJ2-7, with 8 bases identical to TRBD1. The CDR3 covers 12 residues. V shed 11 bases and J 2 bases; nucleotides not matched to a gene: 5. CDR1 and CDR2 (germline): MNHEY, SVGAGI. The CDR3 loop is CAAWDRPYEQYF. The CDR3 nucleotides read TGTGCCGCCTGGGACAGGCCCTACGAGCAGTACTTC.

The chain combines TRBV6-1 with TRBJ1-6; 12 nucleotides match TRBD1. The germline V gene encodes CDR1 MNHNS and CDR2 SASEGT. This CDR3 has 16 amino acids. V was clipped by 4 bases and J by 7 bases; unmatched bases: 5. CDR3 region: CASSGWDRGQNSPLHF. In DNA form, the CDR3 reads TGTGCCAGCAGTGGCTGGGACAGGGGGCAGAATTCACCCCTCCACTTT.

This chain joins TRBV6-6 and TRBJ1-5; TRBD1 might be the D (6 bases). CDR1 and CDR2 from the germline V gene are MNHNY and SVGAGI (reference sequence). V lost 6 bases and J 6 bases, leaving 15 bases between the germline ends. There are 14 residues in the CDR3. The CDR3 spells CASRLGQEGQPQHF. The CDR3 coding sequence is TGTGCCAGCAGGTTGGGACAAGAAGGTCAGCCCCAGCATTTT.